This T cell receptor beta chain was documented in a study of blood T cell repertoires in COVID-19. On this clone: One junction end does not reproduce the germline sequence, and a read error may be involved.

The CDR3 is 14 residues long. From germline, CDR1 is SGHDN and CDR2 FVKESK. Clones were sequenced by immunoSEQ multiplex PCR, and TCRdb holds only the in-frame ones, with some missing. The sample has 90,000 to 120,000 clones, about 90% seen once. The sample taken for sequencing was peripheral blood. The TCR comes from a man aged 45-65 years with acute or convalescent COVID-19. The rearrangement uses TRBV14 and TRBJ2-1; 13 bases align to TRBD2. CDR3 nucleotide sequence: TGTGCCAGCAGCCAAAGACTAGCGGGAGGCGTGAGGATCTTC. This sequence encodes CASSQRLAGGVRIF.